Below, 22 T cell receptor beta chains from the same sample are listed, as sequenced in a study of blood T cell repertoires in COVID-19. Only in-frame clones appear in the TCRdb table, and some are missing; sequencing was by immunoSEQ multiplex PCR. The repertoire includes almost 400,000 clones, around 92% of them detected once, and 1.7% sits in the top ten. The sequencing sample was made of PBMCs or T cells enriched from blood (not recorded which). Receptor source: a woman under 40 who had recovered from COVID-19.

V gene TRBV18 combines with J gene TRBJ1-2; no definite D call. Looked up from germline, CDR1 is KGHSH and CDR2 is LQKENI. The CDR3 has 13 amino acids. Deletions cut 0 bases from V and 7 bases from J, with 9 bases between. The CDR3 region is CASSPPRVGGYTF. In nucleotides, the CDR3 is TGTGCCAGCTCACCACCCCGGGTTGGTGGCTACACCTTC.

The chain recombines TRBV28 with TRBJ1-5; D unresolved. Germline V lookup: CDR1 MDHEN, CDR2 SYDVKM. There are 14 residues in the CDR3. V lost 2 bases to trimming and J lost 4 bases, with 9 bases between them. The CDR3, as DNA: TGTGCCAGCAGTTTAGGCGGGGTGAATCAGCCCCAGCATTTT. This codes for CASSLGGVNQPQHF.

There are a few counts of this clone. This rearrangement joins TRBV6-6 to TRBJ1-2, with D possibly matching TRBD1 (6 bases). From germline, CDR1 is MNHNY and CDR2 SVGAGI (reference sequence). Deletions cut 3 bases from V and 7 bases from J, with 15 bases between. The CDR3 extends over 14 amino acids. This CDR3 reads CASSYAQGLGGYTF. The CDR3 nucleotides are TGTGCCAGCAGTTATGCACAGGGATTGGGTGGCTACACCTTC.

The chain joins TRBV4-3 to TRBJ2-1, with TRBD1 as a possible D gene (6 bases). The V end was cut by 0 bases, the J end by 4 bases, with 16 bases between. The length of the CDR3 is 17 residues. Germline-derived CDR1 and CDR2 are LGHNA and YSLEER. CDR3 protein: CASSQDVRSTGYNEQFF. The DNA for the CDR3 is TGCGCCAGCAGCCAAGATGTCAGAAGTACAGGGTACAATGAGCAGTTCTTC.

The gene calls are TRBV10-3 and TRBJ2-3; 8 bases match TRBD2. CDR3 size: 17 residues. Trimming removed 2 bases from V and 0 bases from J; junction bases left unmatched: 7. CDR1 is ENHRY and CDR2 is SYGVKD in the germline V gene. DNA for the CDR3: TGTGCCATCAGTGAGGGGTTTTCTAGCGGGAGCACAGATACGCAGTATTTT. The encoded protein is CAISEGFSSGSTDTQYF.

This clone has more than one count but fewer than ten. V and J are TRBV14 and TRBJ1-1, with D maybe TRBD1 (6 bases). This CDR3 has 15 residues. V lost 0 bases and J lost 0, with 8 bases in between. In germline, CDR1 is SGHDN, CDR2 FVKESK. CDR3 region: CASSQEGALNTEAFF. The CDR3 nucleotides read TGTGCCAGCAGCCAAGAGGGGGCTCTGAACACTGAAGCTTTCTTT.

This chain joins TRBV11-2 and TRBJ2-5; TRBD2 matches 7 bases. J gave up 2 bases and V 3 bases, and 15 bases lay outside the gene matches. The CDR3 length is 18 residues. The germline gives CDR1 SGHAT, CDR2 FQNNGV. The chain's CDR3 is CASSFRLWLADPQETQYF. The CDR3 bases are TGTGCCAGCAGCTTTCGCTTGTGGCTAGCGGACCCGCAAGAGACCCAGTACTTC.

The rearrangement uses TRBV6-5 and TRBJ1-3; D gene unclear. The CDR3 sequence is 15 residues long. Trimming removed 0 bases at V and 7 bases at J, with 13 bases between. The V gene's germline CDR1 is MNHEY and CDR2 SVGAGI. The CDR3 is CASSYSWAPLNTIYF. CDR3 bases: TGTGCCAGCAGTTACTCGTGGGCCCCTCTCAACACCATATATTTT.

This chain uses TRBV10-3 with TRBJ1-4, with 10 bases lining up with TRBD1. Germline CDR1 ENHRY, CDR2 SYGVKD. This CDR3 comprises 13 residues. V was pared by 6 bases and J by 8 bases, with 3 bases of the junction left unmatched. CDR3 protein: CAIRDRGSEKLFF. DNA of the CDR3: TGTGCCATCAGGGACAGGGGGAGCGAAAAACTGTTTTTT.

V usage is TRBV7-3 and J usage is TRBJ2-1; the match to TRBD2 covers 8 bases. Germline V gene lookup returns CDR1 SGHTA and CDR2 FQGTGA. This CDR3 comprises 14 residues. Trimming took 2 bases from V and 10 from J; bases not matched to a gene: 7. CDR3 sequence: CASSLAGGPSEQFF. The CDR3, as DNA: TGTGCCAGCAGCTTAGCGGGAGGTCCTTCGGAGCAGTTCTTC.

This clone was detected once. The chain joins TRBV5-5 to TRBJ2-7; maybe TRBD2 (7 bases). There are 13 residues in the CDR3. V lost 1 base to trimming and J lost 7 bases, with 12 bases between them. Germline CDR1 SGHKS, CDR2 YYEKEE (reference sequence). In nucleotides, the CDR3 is TGTGCCAGCAGCTTGCGGGGGGCGGGAGAGCAGTACTTC. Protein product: CASSLRGAGEQYF.

CDR3 sequence: CASRPTGGPYEQYF. DNA of the CDR3: TGTGCCAGCAGGCCCACAGGGGGTCCATACGAGCAGTACTTC. The J gene is TRBJ2-7, the V gene TRBV7-8; TRBD1 matches 8 bases. This CDR3 is 14 amino acids long. V lost 6 bases to trimming and J lost 4 bases; unmatched junction nucleotides: 8. Germline assignment: CDR1 SGHVS and CDR2 FQNEAQ.

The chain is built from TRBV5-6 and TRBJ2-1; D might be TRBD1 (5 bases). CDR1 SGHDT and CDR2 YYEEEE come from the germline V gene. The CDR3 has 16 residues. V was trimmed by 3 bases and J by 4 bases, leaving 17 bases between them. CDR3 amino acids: CASSYLRGGFYNEQFF. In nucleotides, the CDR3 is TGTGCCAGCAGCTACCTTAGGGGTGGGTTTTACAATGAGCAGTTCTTC.

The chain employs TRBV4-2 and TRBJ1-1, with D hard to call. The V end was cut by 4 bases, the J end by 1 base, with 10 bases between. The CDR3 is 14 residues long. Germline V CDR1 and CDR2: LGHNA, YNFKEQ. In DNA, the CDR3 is TGTGCCAGCAGCCCCCTGGGGAGGAACACTGAAGCTTTCTTT. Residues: CASSPLGRNTEAFF.

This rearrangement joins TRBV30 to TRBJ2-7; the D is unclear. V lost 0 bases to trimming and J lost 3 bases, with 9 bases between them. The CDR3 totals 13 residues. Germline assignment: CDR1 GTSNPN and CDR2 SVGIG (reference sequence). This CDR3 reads CAWSVFRSYEQYF. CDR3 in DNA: TGTGCCTGGAGTGTATTTCGCAGCTACGAGCAGTACTTC.

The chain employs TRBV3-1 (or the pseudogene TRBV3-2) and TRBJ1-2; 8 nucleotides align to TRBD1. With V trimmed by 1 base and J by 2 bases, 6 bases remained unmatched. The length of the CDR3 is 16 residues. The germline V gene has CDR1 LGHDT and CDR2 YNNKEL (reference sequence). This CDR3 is CASSQVGDRSNYGYTF. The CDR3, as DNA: TGTGCCAGCAGCCAAGTGGGGGACAGGTCAAACTATGGCTACACCTTC.

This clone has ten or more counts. The CDR3: CASSWQDRGPDGELFF. CDR3 in DNA: TGTGCCAGCAGCTGGCAGGACAGGGGGCCGGACGGGGAGCTGTTTTTT. This chain uses TRBV9 with TRBJ2-2; 11 bases are a match to TRBD1. V lost 4 bases, J lost 7 bases, and 9 bases stayed unmatched. The CDR3 length is 16 residues. Germline loops: CDR1 SGDLS, CDR2 YYNGEE.

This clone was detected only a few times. In nucleotides, the CDR3 is TGCAGCGTCCGGGGGGACTACAATGAGCAGTTCTTC. Encoded protein: CSVRGDYNEQFF. The chain has TRBV29-1 and TRBJ2-1; 7 positions agree with TRBD2. The CDR3 loop spans 12 amino acids. V gave up 6 bases and J gave up 3 bases; unmatched junction bases: 2. In germline, CDR1 is SQVTM, CDR2 ANQGSEA.

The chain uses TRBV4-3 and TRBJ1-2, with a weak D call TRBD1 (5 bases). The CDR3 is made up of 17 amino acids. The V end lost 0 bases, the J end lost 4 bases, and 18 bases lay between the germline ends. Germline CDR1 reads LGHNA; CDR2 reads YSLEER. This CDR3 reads CASSQDRVEQAFYGYTF. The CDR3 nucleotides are TGCGCCAGCAGCCAAGATCGCGTGGAACAGGCTTTCTATGGCTACACCTTC.

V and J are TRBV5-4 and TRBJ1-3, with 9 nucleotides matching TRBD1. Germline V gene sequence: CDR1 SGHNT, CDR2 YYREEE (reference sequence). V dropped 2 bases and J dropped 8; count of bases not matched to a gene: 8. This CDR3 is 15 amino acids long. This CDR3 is CASSFGQGRKDTIYF. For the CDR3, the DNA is TGTGCCAGCAGCTTCGGACAGGGGAGGAAGGACACCATATATTTT. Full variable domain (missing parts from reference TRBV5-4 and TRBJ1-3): ETGVTQSPTHLIKTRGQQVTLRCSSQSGHNTVSWYQQALGQGPQFIFQYYREEENGRGNFPPRFSGLQFPNYSSELNVNALELDDSALYLCASSFGQGRKDTIYFGEGSWLTVV.

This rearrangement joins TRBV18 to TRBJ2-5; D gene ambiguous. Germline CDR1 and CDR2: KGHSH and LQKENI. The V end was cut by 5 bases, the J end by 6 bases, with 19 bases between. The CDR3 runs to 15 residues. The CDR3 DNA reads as TGTGCCAGCTCATCTGGTCCGGTGTTTGTAAAGACCCAGTACTTC. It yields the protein CASSSGPVFVKTQYF.

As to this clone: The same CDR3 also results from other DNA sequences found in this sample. The CDR3: CASSYTDTQYF. DNA of the CDR3: TGTGCCAGCAGCTACACAGATACGCAGTATTTT. The chain links TRBV2 to TRBJ2-3; D not certain. There are 11 residues in the CDR3. V shed 6 bases and J shed 2 bases, with 3 bases lying between them. CDR1 and CDR2 from the germline V gene are SNHLY and FYNNEI.